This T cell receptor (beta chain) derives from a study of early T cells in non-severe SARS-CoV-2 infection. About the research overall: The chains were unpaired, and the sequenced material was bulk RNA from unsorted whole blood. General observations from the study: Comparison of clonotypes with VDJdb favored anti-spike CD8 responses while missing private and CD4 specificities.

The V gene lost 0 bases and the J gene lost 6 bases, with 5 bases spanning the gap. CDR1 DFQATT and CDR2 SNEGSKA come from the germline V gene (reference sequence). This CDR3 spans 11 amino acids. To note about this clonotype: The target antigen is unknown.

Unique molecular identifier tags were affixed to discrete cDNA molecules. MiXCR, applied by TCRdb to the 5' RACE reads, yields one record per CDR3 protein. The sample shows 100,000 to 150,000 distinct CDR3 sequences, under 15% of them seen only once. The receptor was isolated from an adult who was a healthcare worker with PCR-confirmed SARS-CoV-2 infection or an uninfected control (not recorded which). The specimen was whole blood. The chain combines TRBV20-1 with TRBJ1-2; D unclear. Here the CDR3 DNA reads TGCAGTGCTAGAGAGCGGAATGGCTACACCTTC. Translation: CSARERNGYTF.